The 18 T cell receptor beta chains reported below all come from one sample, sequenced in a study of T cell clonality in common variable immunodeficiency. Only in-frame clones appear in the TCRdb table, and some are missing; sequencing was by immunoSEQ multiplex PCR. Sampling found about 52,000 clones, none seen once. The sequencing input was peripheral blood mononuclear cells. The receptors originated from a person between 18 and 75 years old in good health.

This clone occurred many times. CDR3 amino acids: CSAWTGGWETQYF. The sequenced part of the CDR3 DNA is TGCAGTGCTTGGACAGGGGGGTGGGAGACC. The chain carries TRBV20-1 and TRBJ2-5; 10 bases match TRBD1. The read stops 3 residues short of the end of the CDR3; the missing end is completed from the germline J gene. The germline gives CDR1 DFQATT, CDR2 SNEGSKA (reference sequence). Trimming at V came to 5 bases and at J to 5 bases, leaving 5 bases not matched to a gene. The CDR3 totals 13 residues.

This clone was seen repeatedly, ten times or more. The CDR3 region is CSARSGQSNQPQHF. The sequenced part of the CDR3 DNA is TGCAGTGCTAGAAGTGGACAGAGCAATCAGCCC. V and J are TRBV20-1 and TRBJ1-5; possible D gene TRBD1, 6 bases. From the germline J gene comes the end of the CDR3, since the read stops 3 residues before it. Trimming took off 2 bases at V and 1 base at J, with 9 bases between the two ends. Germline CDR1 and CDR2: DFQATT and SNEGSKA (reference sequence). The CDR3 has 14 amino acids.

This clone was detected many times. Read data end 3 residues before the CDR3 end; the end is taken from the germline J gene. V gene TRBV2 combines with J gene TRBJ2-3; 7 bases map to TRBD2. The V segment lost 7 bases and the J segment 3 bases; nucleotides outside the gene matches: 22. The germline V gene has CDR1 SNHLY and CDR2 FYNNEI. The CDR3 runs to 19 residues. Partial CDR3 DNA: TGTGCCAGCACCGGAAGTAACAGTGTGGGGGGAGGGCCGACAGATACG. Protein product: CASTGSNSVGGGPTDT. The entire CDR3 sequence reads CASTGSNSVGGGPTDTQYF.

This clone was found many times. From the germline J gene comes the end of the CDR3, since the read stops 3 residues before it. This chain connects TRBV10-1 to TRBJ2-1; maybe TRBD1 (6 bases). Trimming stripped 6 bases from V and 7 bases from J, with 10 bases between. Germline V gives CDR1 WNHNN, CDR2 SYGVQD (reference sequence). The CDR3 contains 12 residues. The CDR3 here is CASSGQQNEQFF. The sequenced part of the CDR3 DNA is TGCGCCAGCAGCGGACAGCAGAATGAG.

Many counts were recorded for this clone. The sequenced fragment ends 3 residues before the CDR3 boundary, so the rest is inferred from the germline J gene. The genes are TRBV28 and TRBJ2-2; 11 bases are a match to TRBD2. With V trimmed by 5 bases and J by 6 bases, 8 bases remained unmatched. Germline lookup yields CDR1 MDHEN and CDR2 SYDVKM. The CDR3 spans 16 residues. The sequenced part of the CDR3 DNA is TGTGCCAGCAGTCCATTAGCGGGAGGGCCGGCCGGGGAG. It encodes CASSPLAGGPAGE. Given in full, the CDR3 is CASSPLAGGPAGELFF.

This clone came up many times. The read falls 3 residues short of the CDR3 end, and the missing part is taken from the germline J gene. V gene TRBV2 combines with J gene TRBJ2-5; D gene uncertain. The CDR3 extends over 12 amino acids. Trimming shortened V by 1 base and J by 4 bases, and 4 bases separated the two germline ends. Germline CDR1 reads SNHLY; CDR2 reads FYNNEI. CDR3 region: CASSEDRETQYF. The CDR3 DNA, read in part, is TGTGCCAGCAGTGAAGATAGAGAGACC.

In its sample, this clone was seen many times. The read ends 3 residues shy of where the CDR3 ends; the end is completed using the germline J gene. The V and J genes are TRBV6-1 and TRBJ2-4; TRBD1 matches 7 bases. V lost 4 bases to trimming and J lost 4 bases; unmatched junction nucleotides: 10. Looked up from germline, CDR1 is MNHNS and CDR2 is SASEGT. The CDR3 sequence is 16 residues long. CDR3 DNA (partial): TGTGCCAGCAGTGGACAGGGCGGTTGGGGAAAAAACATT. Translating gives CASSGQGGWGKNI. The whole CDR3 region reads CASSGQGGWGKNIQYF.

In its sample, this clone was seen many times. The CDR3 end lies 3 residues beyond the end of the read and is filled in from the germline J gene. The rearrangement joins TRBV28 to TRBJ2-7; 7 nucleotides line up with TRBD2. The CDR3 extends over 11 amino acids. V lost 8 bases to trimming and J lost 3 bases; unmatched junction nucleotides: 1. Germline CDR1 is MDHEN and CDR2 is SYDVKM. CDR3 DNA, as far as it was read: TGTGCCAGCGGACTAGTCTACGAG. This codes for CASGLVYE. The entire CDR3 sequence reads CASGLVYEQYF.

This clone was seen at least ten times. The read falls 3 residues short of the CDR3 end, and the missing part is taken from the germline J gene. The V gene is TRBV2, the J gene TRBJ2-5, with 8 bases lining up with TRBD1. V shed 8 bases and J 2 bases; nucleotides not matched to a gene: 4. The CDR3 has 13 amino acids. The germline CDR1 and CDR2 sequences are SNHLY and FYNNEI. The DNA read from the CDR3 is TGTGCCAGCGGGGACAGGAGACAAGAGACC. Amino acid sequence: CASGDRRQET. The full CDR3 sequence reads CASGDRRQETQYF.

This clone was counted at least ten times. The read ends 3 residues early relative to the CDR3; the germline J gene fills the gap. This chain uses TRBV5-1 with TRBJ2-7, with 10 bases identical to TRBD1. This CDR3 is 15 amino acids long. Trimming removed 3 bases from V and 6 bases from J; junction bases left unmatched: 9. Germline V CDR1 and CDR2: SGHRS, YFSETQ. The CDR3: CASSWTGGESREQYF. Partial CDR3 DNA: TGCGCCAGCAGCTGGACAGGGGGGGAGTCTCGCGAG.

This clone was found a few times. Read sequence stops 3 residues before the CDR3 end, and the germline J gene provides the missing end. Other DNA sequences of this sample code for an identical CDR3. The chain links TRBV5-1 to TRBJ2-5, with a tentative D call TRBD1 (5 bases). V lost 4 bases, J lost 5 bases, and 18 bases lay in between. CDR3 size: 15 residues. From germline, CDR1 is SGHRS and CDR2 YFSETQ. The CDR3 is CASSPEWGGRETQYF. The CDR3 bases that were read are TGCGCCAGCAGCCCCGAGTGGGGCGGCCGGGAGACC. Complete variable domain (other parts from reference TRBV5-1 and TRBJ2-5): KAGVTQTPRYLIKTRGQQVTLSCSPISGHRSVSWYQQTPGQGLQFLFEYFSETQRNKGNFPGRFSGRQFSNSRSEMNVSTLELGDSALYLCASSPEWGGRETQYFGPGTRLLVL.

This clone was seen repeatedly, ten times or more. The DNA ends 3 residues before the CDR3 does, and the rest of the CDR3 is filled in from the germline J gene. The chain carries TRBV19 and TRBJ1-4; 9 bases line up with TRBD1. The CDR3 has 14 residues. Per the germline V gene, CDR1 is LNHDA and CDR2 is SQIVND (reference sequence). V trimming: 4 bases; J trimming: 7 bases; junction bases outside the gene matches: 4. CDR3 bases read: TGTGCCAGTAGTAGAAGACAGGGGGGTGAAAAA. As protein: CASSRRQGGEK. The entire CDR3 protein is CASSRRQGGEKLFF.

This clone was seen repeatedly, ten times or more. The CDR3 is cut off 3 residues early in the read; its end comes from the germline J gene. The rearrangement uses TRBV29-1 and TRBJ2-2; D is possibly TRBD1 (6 bases). V was shortened by 6 bases and J by 4 bases, with 15 bases between the two germline ends. This CDR3 region has 14 residues. Germline assignment: CDR1 SQVTM and CDR2 ANQGSEA. The CDR3 here is CSVIRDTTTGELFF. The sequenced part of the CDR3 DNA is TGCAGCGTCATCCGGGACACCACCACCGGGGAG.

This clone came up many times. The read falls 3 residues short of the CDR3 end, and the missing part is taken from the germline J gene. J is TRBJ2-1 and V is TRBV5-1; 9 bases are shared with TRBD1. The V gene's germline CDR1 is SGHRS and CDR2 YFSETQ. The CDR3 runs 13 residues. V shed 6 bases and J 8 bases; nucleotides not matched to a gene: 6. The CDR3 sequence is CASKQGASYEQFF. CDR3 bases read: TGCGCCAGCAAACAGGGGGCGAGCTATGAG.

The table lists this clone with many counts. The CDR3 end falls 3 residues outside the read, so it is completed with the germline J gene. The V call is TRBV6-1, the J call TRBJ1-5; TRBD1 matches 7 bases. Germline V CDR1 and CDR2: MNHNS, SASEGT. The CDR3 contains 15 residues. Germline trimming cut 3 bases from V and 4 bases from J; bases unmatched to any gene: 6. The CDR3 sequence: CASSDGRGRNQPQHF. CDR3 DNA, as far as it was read: TGTGCCAGCAGTGACGGAAGGGGGCGAAATCAGCCC.

This clone was seen many times. The read ends 3 residues shy of where the CDR3 ends; the end is completed using the germline J gene. The genes are TRBV20-1 and TRBJ2-3, with 11 positions matching TRBD2. Germline V gene sequence: CDR1 DFQATT, CDR2 SNEGSKA (reference sequence). V shed 1 base and J 4 bases; nucleotides not matched to a gene: 4. The CDR3 sequence is 15 residues long. The sequenced part of the CDR3 DNA is TGCAGTGCTAGAGTAGCGGGGGGGGAAGCAGATACG. It yields the protein CSARVAGGEADT. The complete CDR3 sequence is CSARVAGGEADTQYF.

A word on this clone: The read terminates 3 residues before the CDR3 end, so the remaining end is supplied by the germline J gene. The rearrangement joins TRBV7-9 to TRBJ2-2; D is perhaps TRBD2 (5 bases). In germline, CDR1 is SEHNR, CDR2 FQNEAQ (reference sequence). This CDR3 region has 15 residues. This chain's CDR3 is CASSTRGDQHEKLFF. CDR3 bases read: TGTGCCAGCAGTACCCGGGGAGATCAACATGAAAAG.

This clone was observed many times. The CDR3 spells CASSLEGNSYNEQFF. Incomplete CDR3 DNA: TGCGCCAGCAGCTTAGAGGGGAACTCCTACAATGAG. The genes are TRBV5-1 and TRBJ2-1; either TRBD1 or TRBD2 may supply D (5 bases each). The read comes to an end 3 residues before the CDR3 does, leaving the germline J gene to fill in the end. The CDR3 length is 15 residues. V lost 2 bases, J lost 0 bases, and 9 bases lay in between. Germline-derived CDR1 and CDR2 are SGHRS and YFSETQ.